A selection of T cell receptor beta chains follows, all from one sample in a study of blood T cell repertoires in COVID-19. Repertoires were generated with immunoSEQ multiplex PCR, while TCRdb's copy carries only in-frame clones and drops some. The sample lists around 200,000 clones, about 86% seen once, with approximately 11% in the top ten. Sequenced input: peripheral blood. All receptors derive from an older woman with COVID-19, enrolled during active disease. Both conserved end residues are part of each CDR3. A D gene is named only where the DNA matches it firmly. The listing skips clone size in some rows; elsewhere it reads once, few, many or a size class.

J: TRBJ2-7; D: TRBD2; V: TRBV30; size: once; CDR3: CAWSGLARWNEQYF; DNA: TGTGCCTGGAGTGGACTAGCCCGCTGGAACGAGCAGTACTTC
J: TRBJ2-7; D: .; V: TRBV15; size: .; CDR3: CATSRTTTAEQYF; DNA: TGTGCCACCAGCAGAACAACGACAGCCGAACAGTACTTC
J: TRBJ2-7; D: .; V: TRBV4-2; size: .; CDR3: CASSQQVSYEQYF; DNA: TGTGCCAGCAGCCAACAGGTCTCCTACGAGCAGTACTTC
J: TRBJ2-1; D: .; V: TRBV20-1; size: few; CDR3: CSAQRGNEQFF; DNA: TGCAGTGCCCAACGGGGCAATGAGCAGTTCTTC
J: TRBJ2-7; D: .; V: TRBV9; size: .; CDR3: CASSTGGALSYEQYF; DNA: TGTGCCAGCAGCACGGGCGGGGCCCTCTCCTACGAGCAGTACTTC
J: TRBJ2-7; D: .; V: TRBV19; size: .; CDR3: CASSTGLFYEQYF; DNA: TGTGCCAGTAGTACGGGTCTCTTCTACGAGCAGTACTTC
J: TRBJ2-6; D: .; V: TRBV7-2; size: .; CDR3: CASSLAIAGRSGANVLTF; DNA: TGTGCCAGCAGCTTAGCGATTGCAGGGCGCTCTGGGGCCAACGTCCTGACTTTC
J: TRBJ2-7; D: .; V: TRBV5-7; size: .; CDR3: CASSLGQLILFVYEQYF; DNA: TGTGCCAGCAGCTTGGGACAACTGATACTCTTTGTCTACGAGCAGTACTTC
J: TRBJ1-4; D: TRBD1; V: TRBV9; size: few; CDR3: CASSVVGTGGEKLFF; DNA: TGTGCCAGCAGCGTAGTTGGGACAGGGGGCGAAAAACTGTTTTTT
J: TRBJ1-2; D: .; V: TRBV28; size: few; CDR3: CASRAGREKGNYGYTF; DNA: TGTGCCAGCAGGGCGGGAAGGGAAAAAGGGAACTATGGCTACACCTTC
J: TRBJ2-1; D: .; V: TRBV28; size: .; CDR3: CASSLGGNAKQFF; DNA: TGTGCCAGCAGTTTGGGAGGTAACGCTAAGCAGTTCTTC
J: TRBJ2-7; D: TRBD2; V: TRBV19; size: .; CDR3: CASSIAQGGRYEQYF; DNA: TGTGCCAGTAGTATAGCCCAGGGAGGGCGGTACGAGCAGTACTTC
J: TRBJ2-7; D: .; V: TRBV6-5; size: .; CDR3: CASRPSGRRAHEQYF; DNA: TGTGCCAGCAGACCGTCGGGCCGCAGGGCCCACGAGCAGTACTTC
J: TRBJ2-3; D: .; V: TRBV9; size: .; CDR3: CASSPSTDTQYF; DNA: TGTGCCAGCAGCCCTAGCACAGATACGCAGTATTTT
J: TRBJ2-7; D: TRBD2; V: TRBV19; size: .; CDR3: CASSNPGLAFEQYF; DNA: TGTGCCAGTAGCAACCCAGGACTAGCGTTCGAGCAGTACTTC
J: TRBJ2-7; D: TRBD2; V: TRBV4-1; size: .; CDR3: CASSQDRGGTISYEQYF; DNA: TGCGCCAGCAGCCAAGATCGGGGGGGAACCATCTCCTACGAGCAGTACTTC
J: TRBJ2-7; D: .; V: TRBV21-1; size: .; CDR3: CASSIGQSSYEQYF; DNA: TGTGCCAGCAGCATAGGACAGTCCTCCTACGAGCAGTACTTC
J: TRBJ2-2; D: TRBD2; V: TRBV24-1; size: .; CDR3: CATSDLQIGTSGSRKYTGELFF; DNA: TGTGCCACCAGTGATTTGCAAATTGGGACTAGCGGGAGCCGAAAATACACCGGGGAGCTGTTTTTT
J: TRBJ1-3; D: .; V: TRBV5-1; size: .; CDR3: CASSFEGSGNTIYF; DNA: TGCGCCAGCAGCTTTGAGGGCTCTGGAAACACCATATATTTT
J: TRBJ2-3; D: .; V: TRBV5-4; size: .; CDR3: CASSLRGSATDTQYF; DNA: TGTGCCAGCAGCTTGAGGGGCAGCGCCACGGATACGCAGTATTTT
J: TRBJ2-5; D: TRBD1; V: TRBV6-5; size: once; CDR3: CASTSGQGQETQYF; DNA: TGTGCCAGCACCTCCGGACAGGGGCAAGAGACCCAGTACTTC
J: TRBJ1-2; D: .; V: TRBV27; size: .; CDR3: CASSPQTGFYDYGYTF; DNA: TGTGCCAGCAGTCCCCAAACAGGTTTTTATGACTATGGCTACACCTTC
J: TRBJ2-1; D: TRBD1; V: TRBV6-5; size: .; CDR3: CASSRQGQGLSEQFF; DNA: TGTGCCAGCAGCCGCCAGGGACAGGGCTTAAGTGAGCAGTTCTTC
J: TRBJ2-1; D: TRBD2; V: TRBV7-3; size: once; CDR3: CASSAAGLALPSTYNEQFF; DNA: TGTGCCAGCAGCGCCGCGGGACTAGCCCTCCCAAGTACCTACAATGAGCAGTTCTTC
J: TRBJ1-1; D: .; V: TRBV5-4; size: .; CDR3: CASSLRGRGTEAFF; DNA: TGTGCCAGCAGCTTGCGGGGGAGGGGCACTGAAGCTTTCTTT
J: TRBJ1-2; D: .; V: TRBV19; size: .; CDR3: CASDSLGGYTF; DNA: TGTGCCTCAGACAGCCTCGGTGGCTACACCTTC
J: TRBJ2-2; D: TRBD1; V: TRBV5-1; size: .; CDR3: CASSLKWGQGFAGELFF; DNA: TGCGCCAGCAGCTTGAAGTGGGGACAGGGGTTTGCCGGGGAGCTGTTTTTT
J: TRBJ2-7; D: TRBD1; V: TRBV6-1; size: .; CDR3: CASSEAGTGTYEQYF; DNA: TGTGCCAGCAGTGAAGCCGGGACAGGGACGTACGAGCAGTACTTC
J: TRBJ1-1; D: TRBD1; V: TRBV13; size: .; CDR3: CASSSTTGGGKYTEAFF; DNA: TGTGCCAGCAGCTCAACCACAGGGGGCGGGAAGTACACTGAAGCTTTCTTT
J: TRBJ1-2; D: TRBD1; V: TRBV7-3; size: .; CDR3: CASSLTSGGWEGYTF; DNA: TGTGCCAGCAGCTTAACTTCAGGGGGCTGGGAAGGCTACACCTTC
J: TRBJ2-2; D: TRBD1; V: TRBV5-6; size: .; CDR3: CASSLFGTGGAGELFF; DNA: TGTGCCAGCAGCTTGTTCGGGACAGGGGGAGCCGGGGAGCTGTTTTTT
J: TRBJ1-5; D: .; V: TRBV12-3/TRBV12-4; size: .; CDR3: CASSSVQGQPQHF; DNA: TGTGCCAGCAGTTCGGTTCAGGGTCAGCCCCAGCATTTT
J: TRBJ1-3; D: TRBD1; V: TRBV15; size: .; CDR3: CATSRDYDRAYSRNTIYF; DNA: TGTGCCACCAGCAGAGATTACGACAGGGCTTATTCGCGAAACACCATATATTTT
J: TRBJ2-6; D: TRBD2; V: TRBV19; size: .; CDR3: CASSIVAGLGSGANVLTF; DNA: TGTGCCAGTAGTATAGTAGCGGGGTTAGGTTCTGGGGCCAACGTCCTGACTTTC
J: TRBJ2-7; D: .; V: TRBV20-1; size: .; CDR3: CSASGGRGQSSYEQYF; DNA: TGCAGTGCTAGTGGTGGGCGCGGGCAAAGCTCCTACGAGCAGTACTTC
J: TRBJ1-2; D: .; V: TRBV6-5; size: .; CDR3: CASSYRGLGRNYGYTF; DNA: TGTGCCAGCAGTTACCGGGGACTGGGACGGAACTATGGCTACACCTTC
J: TRBJ2-7; D: .; V: TRBV5-1; size: .; CDR3: CASSLEQDSYEQYF; DNA: TGCGCCAGCAGCTTGGAACAGGACTCCTACGAGCAGTACTTC
J: TRBJ2-1; D: TRBD2; V: TRBV9; size: .; CDR3: CASSVWAGGQRNEQFF; DNA: TGTGCCAGCAGCGTATGGGCGGGAGGGCAGAGGAATGAGCAGTTCTTC
J: TRBJ1-6; D: .; V: TRBV19; size: .; CDR3: CASSIFERNSPLHF; DNA: TGTGCCAGTAGTATATTTGAGAGGAATTCACCCCTCCACTTT
J: TRBJ2-1; D: .; V: TRBV2; size: .; CDR3: CATGKQGQFF; DNA: TGTGCCACAGGGAAACAGGGGCAGTTCTTC
J: TRBJ1-1; D: TRBD1; V: TRBV5-4; size: few; CDR3: CASSPPGTGVMNTEAFF; DNA: TGTGCCAGCAGCCCCCCGGGGACAGGGGTTATGAACACTGAAGCTTTCTTT